The clone carrying this T cell receptor beta chain is a singleton in its sample. This sample is drawn from a study of OX40 agonist ivuxolimab in advanced cancers. As for the study in general: Patients treated during dose escalation were battling hepatocellular carcinoma, melanoma, renal cell or head and neck cancer.

This CDR3 region has 14 residues. The germline gives CDR1 PRHDT, CDR2 FYEKMQ (reference sequence). V lost 4 bases and J lost 2, with 9 bases in between. Sequencing used immunoSEQ multiplex PCR; TCRdb keeps in-frame clones, though not all of them. The sample holds 70,000 to 90,000 clones, less than 95% seen once. This chain links TRBV13 with TRBJ1-5, with D maybe TRBD1 (5 bases). Material: CD4+ or CD8+ T cells sorted from blood, obtained in a trial of the OX40 agonist ivuxolimab. The sequence was collected from an adult with an advanced solid tumor such as melanoma, head and neck, liver or kidney cancer. The CDR3 protein is CASSSGTGNQPQHF. CDR3 bases: TGTGCCAGCAGCTCCGGGACGGGCAATCAGCCCCAGCATTTT.